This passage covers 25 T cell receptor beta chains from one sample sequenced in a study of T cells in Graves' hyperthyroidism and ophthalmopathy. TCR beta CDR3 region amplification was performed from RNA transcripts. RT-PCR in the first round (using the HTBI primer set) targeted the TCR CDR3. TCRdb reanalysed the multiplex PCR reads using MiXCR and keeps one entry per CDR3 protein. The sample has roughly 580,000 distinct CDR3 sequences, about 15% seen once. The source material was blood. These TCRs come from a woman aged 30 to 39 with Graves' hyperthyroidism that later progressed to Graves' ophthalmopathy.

The CDR3 bases are TGTGCCAGCAGCTTGGGGCTAGCGGGCGACGATGAGCAGTTCTTC. Protein sequence: CASSLGLAGDDEQFF. The gene calls are TRBV7-8 and TRBJ2-1, with 8 bases matching TRBD2. Germline V lookup: CDR1 SGHVS, CDR2 FQNEAQ. J lost 8 bases, V lost 3 bases, and 9 bases had no gene match. This CDR3 has 15 residues.

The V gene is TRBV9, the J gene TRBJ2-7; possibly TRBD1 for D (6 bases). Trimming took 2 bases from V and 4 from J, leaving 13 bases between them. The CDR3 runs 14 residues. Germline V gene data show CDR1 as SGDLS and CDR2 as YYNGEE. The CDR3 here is CASSVQGKGYEQYF. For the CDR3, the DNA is TGTGCCAGCAGCGTCCAGGGGAAAGGTTACGAGCAGTACTTC.

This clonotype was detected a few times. The CDR3 nucleotides read TGCGCCAGCAGTGAGTGGGGACTAGCAGGCACCGGGGAGCTGTTTTTT. Protein sequence: CASSEWGLAGTGELFF. J is TRBJ2-2 and V is TRBV10-1; TRBD2 matches at 9 bases. The CDR3 loop spans 16 amino acids. Germline CDR1 and CDR2: WNHNN and SYGVQD (reference sequence). J was trimmed by 4 bases and V by 1 base; bases with no gene match: 4.

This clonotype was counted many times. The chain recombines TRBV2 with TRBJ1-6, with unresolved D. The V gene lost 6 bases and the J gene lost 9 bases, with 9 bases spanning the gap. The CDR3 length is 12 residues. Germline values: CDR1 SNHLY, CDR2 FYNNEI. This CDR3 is CASRDVGSPLHF. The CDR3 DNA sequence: TGTGCCAGCAGGGACGTCGGTTCACCCCTCCACTTT.

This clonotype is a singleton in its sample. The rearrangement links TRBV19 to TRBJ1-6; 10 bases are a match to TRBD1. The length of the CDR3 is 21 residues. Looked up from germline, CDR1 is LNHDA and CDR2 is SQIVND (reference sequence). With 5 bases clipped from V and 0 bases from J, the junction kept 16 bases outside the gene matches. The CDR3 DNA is TGTGCCAGTAGTCGACTTCTGACAGGACAGGGGGGCAGCTCCTATAATTCACCCCTCCACTTT. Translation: CASSRLLTGQGGSSYNSPLHF.

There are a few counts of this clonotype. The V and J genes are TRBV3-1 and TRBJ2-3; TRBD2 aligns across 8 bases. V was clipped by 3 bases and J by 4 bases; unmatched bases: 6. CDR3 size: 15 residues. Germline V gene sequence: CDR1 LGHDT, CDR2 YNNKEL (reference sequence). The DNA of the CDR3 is TGTGCCAGCAGCCAGCTATTAGCGGGATCAGATACGCAGTATTTT. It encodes CASSQLLAGSDTQYF.

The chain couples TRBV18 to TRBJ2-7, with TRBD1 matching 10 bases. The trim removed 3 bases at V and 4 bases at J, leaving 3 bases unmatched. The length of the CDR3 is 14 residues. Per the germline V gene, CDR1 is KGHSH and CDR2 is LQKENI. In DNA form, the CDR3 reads TGTGCCAGCTCACCGACAGGGGGCCATTACGAGCAGTACTTC. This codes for CASSPTGGHYEQYF.

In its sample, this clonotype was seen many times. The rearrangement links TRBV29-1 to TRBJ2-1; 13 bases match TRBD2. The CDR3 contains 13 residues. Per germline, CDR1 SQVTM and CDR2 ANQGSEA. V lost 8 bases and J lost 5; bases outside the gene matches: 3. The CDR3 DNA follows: TGCAGCTTAGGACTAGCGGGGGACAATGAGCAGTTCTTC. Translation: CSLGLAGDNEQFF.

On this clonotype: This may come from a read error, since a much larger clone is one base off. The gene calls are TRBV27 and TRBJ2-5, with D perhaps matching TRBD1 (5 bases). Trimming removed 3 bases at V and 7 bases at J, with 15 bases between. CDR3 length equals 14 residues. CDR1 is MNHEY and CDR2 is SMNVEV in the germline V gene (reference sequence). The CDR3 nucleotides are TGTGCCAGCAGTTTCAGGGCAGCCCGAGGGACCCAGTACTTC. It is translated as CASSFRAARGTQYF.

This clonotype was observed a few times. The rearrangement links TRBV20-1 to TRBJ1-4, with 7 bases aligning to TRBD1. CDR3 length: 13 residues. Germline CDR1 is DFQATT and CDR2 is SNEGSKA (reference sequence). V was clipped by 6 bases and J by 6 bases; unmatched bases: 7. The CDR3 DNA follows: TGCAGTGCCGTAGGGGGCTCGGATGAAAAACTGTTTTTT. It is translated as CSAVGGSDEKLFF.

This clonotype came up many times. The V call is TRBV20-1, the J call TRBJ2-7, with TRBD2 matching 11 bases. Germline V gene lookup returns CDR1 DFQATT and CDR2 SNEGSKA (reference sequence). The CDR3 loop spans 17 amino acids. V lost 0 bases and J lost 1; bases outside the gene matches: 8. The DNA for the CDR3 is TGCAGTGCTAGAGATGGCCTAGCGGGAGGCCTATCCTACGAGCAGTACTTC. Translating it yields CSARDGLAGGLSYEQYF.

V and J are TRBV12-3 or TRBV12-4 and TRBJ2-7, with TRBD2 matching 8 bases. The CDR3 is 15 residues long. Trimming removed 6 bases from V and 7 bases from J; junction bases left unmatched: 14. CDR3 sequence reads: CASSQSGSHLEEQYF. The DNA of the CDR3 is TGTGCCAGCAGCCAAAGCGGGAGCCACCTGGAGGAGCAGTACTTC.

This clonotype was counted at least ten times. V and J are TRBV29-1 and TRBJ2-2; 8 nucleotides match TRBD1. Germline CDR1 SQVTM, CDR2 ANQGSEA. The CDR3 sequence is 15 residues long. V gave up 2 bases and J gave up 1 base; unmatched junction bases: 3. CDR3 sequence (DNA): TGCAGCGTTGAACCCGGACAGGGGAACACCGGGGAGCTGTTTTTT. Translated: CSVEPGQGNTGELFF.

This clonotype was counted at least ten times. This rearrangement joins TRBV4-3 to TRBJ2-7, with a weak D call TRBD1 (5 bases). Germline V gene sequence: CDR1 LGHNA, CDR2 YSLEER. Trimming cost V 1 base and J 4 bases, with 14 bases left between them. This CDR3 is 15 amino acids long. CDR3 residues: CASSQVGSGAYEQYF. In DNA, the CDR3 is TGCGCCAGCAGCCAAGTGGGTAGTGGGGCGTACGAGCAGTACTTC.

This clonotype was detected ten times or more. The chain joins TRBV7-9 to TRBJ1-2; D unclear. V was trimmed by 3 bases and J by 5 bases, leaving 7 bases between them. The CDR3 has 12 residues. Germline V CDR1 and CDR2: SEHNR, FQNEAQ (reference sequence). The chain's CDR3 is CASSLDEYGYTF. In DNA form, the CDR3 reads TGTGCCAGCAGCTTGGATGAGTATGGCTACACCTTC.

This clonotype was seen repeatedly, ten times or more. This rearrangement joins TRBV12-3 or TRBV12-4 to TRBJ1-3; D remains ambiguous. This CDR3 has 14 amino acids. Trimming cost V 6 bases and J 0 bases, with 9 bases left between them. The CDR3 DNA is TGTGCCAGCAGATTCGTCGGCTCTGGAAACACCATATATTTT. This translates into CASRFVGSGNTIYF.

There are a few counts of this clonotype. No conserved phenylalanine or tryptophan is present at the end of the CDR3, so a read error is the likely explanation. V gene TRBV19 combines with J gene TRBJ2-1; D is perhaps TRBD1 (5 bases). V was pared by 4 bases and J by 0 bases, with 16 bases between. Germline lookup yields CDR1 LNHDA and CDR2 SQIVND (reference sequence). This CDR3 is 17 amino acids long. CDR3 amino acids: CASSSHRISSSYNEQFL. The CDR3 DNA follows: TGTGCCAGTAGTAGCCACAGGATATCGAGCTCCTACAATGAGCAGTTCCTC.

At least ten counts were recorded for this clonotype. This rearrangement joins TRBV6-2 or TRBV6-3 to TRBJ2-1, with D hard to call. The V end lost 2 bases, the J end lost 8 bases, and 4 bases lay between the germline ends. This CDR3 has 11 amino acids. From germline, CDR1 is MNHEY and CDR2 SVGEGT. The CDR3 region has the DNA TGTGCCAGCAGTTACGGCTATGAGCAGTTCTTC. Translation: CASSYGYEQFF.

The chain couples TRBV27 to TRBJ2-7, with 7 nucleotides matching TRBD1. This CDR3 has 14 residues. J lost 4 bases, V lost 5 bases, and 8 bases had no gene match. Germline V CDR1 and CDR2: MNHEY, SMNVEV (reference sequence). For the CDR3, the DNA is TGTGCCAGCAGTATTGGGGTACAGGGGTACGAGCAGTACTTC. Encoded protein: CASSIGVQGYEQYF.

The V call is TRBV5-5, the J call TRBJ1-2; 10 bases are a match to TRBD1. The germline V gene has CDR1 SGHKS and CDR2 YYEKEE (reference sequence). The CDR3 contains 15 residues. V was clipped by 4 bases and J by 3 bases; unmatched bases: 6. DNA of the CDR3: TGTGCCAGCAGCATGTTGGGGACAGGGGACTATGGCTACACCTTC. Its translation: CASSMLGTGDYGYTF.

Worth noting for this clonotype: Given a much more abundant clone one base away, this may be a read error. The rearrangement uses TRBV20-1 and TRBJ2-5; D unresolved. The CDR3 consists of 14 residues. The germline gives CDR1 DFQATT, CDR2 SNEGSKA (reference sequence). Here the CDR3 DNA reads TGCGGTGCCGGAAAGTTGTACGACCAAGAGACCCAGTACTTC. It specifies CGAGKLYDQETQYF.

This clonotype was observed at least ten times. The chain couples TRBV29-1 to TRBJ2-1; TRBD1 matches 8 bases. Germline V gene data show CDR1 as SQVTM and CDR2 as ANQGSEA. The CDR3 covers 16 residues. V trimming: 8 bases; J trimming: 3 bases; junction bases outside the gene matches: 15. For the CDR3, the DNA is TGCAGCTCTGAGGGGGAAACCGGGACAGGCTACAATGAGCAGTTCTTC. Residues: CSSEGETGTGYNEQFF.

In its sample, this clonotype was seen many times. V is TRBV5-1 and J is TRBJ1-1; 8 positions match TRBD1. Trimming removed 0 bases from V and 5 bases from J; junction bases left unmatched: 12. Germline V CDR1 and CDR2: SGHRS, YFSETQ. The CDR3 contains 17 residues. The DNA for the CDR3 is TGCGCCAGCAGCTTGGATCAAGCAGGGGGCACCGGGACTGAAGCTTTCTTT. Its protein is CASSLDQAGGTGTEAFF.

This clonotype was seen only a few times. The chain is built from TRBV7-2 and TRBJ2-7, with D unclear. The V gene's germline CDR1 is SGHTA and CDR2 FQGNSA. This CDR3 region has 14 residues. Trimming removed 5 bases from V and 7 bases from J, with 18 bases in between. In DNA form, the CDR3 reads TGTGCCAGCAGCCCCCGGATGTCTTTTGGGGAGCAGTACTTC. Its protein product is CASSPRMSFGEQYF.

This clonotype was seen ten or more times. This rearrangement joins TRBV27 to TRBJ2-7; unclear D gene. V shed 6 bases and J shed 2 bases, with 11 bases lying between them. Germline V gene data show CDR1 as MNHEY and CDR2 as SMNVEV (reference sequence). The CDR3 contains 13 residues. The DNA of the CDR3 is TGTGCCAGCAGCGCCCGCGCTACCTACGAGCAGTACTTC. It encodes CASSARATYEQYF.